Shown below are 18 T cell receptor beta chains from a single sample sequenced in a study of OX40 agonist ivuxolimab in advanced cancers. Clones were read by immunoSEQ multiplex PCR, and TCRdb kept only the in-frame ones, dropping some. The repertoire has over 55,000 clones, 85% to 95% of them found once; the top ten carry 15% to 19%. The sequencing used CD4+ or CD8+ T cells sorted from blood, collected in a trial of the OX40 agonist ivuxolimab. The receptors shown here come from an adult with an advanced solid tumor such as melanoma, head and neck, liver or kidney cancer.

The chain has TRBV27 and TRBJ1-2; a weak D match, TRBD1 (6 bases). Germline lookup yields CDR1 MNHEY and CDR2 SMNVEV (reference sequence). The CDR3 has 15 amino acids. V was shortened by 8 bases and J by 7 bases, with 23 bases between the two germline ends. The CDR3 DNA reads TGTGCCAGCGGATATAGACAGGAAGGTTTGAGTGGCTACACCTTC. Translated: CASGYRQEGLSGYTF.

The chain employs TRBV5-8 and TRBJ2-7; possible D gene TRBD2, 5 bases. Germline V gene data show CDR1 as SGHTS and CDR2 as YDEGEE. The V end lost 4 bases, the J end lost 4 bases, and 15 bases lay between the germline ends. The CDR3 is made up of 14 amino acids. CDR3 sequence (DNA): TGTGCCAGCAGCGGGAGAGGGTATAGGTACGAGCAGTACTTC. It encodes CASSGRGYRYEQYF.

The chain combines TRBV7-8 with TRBJ2-5; D is ambiguous. Per the germline V gene, CDR1 is SGHVS and CDR2 is FQNEAQ. The CDR3 is made up of 14 amino acids. Trimming left V 0 bases short and J 4 bases short, with 9 bases between. CDR3 amino acids: CASSLAGFGETQYF. The CDR3 DNA follows: TGTGCCAGCAGCTTAGCAGGGTTTGGAGAGACCCAGTACTTC.

The gene calls are TRBV9 and TRBJ2-7; no clear D. Trimming cost V 3 bases and J 3 bases, with 13 bases left between them. The CDR3 is 14 amino acids. CDR1 and CDR2 (germline): SGDLS, YYNGEE. The CDR3 loop is CASSATSIFYEQYF. CDR3 nucleotides: TGTGCCAGCAGCGCCACGTCTATTTTCTACGAGCAGTACTTC.

The V gene is TRBV11-3, the J gene TRBJ2-7; unclear D gene. Looked up from germline, CDR1 is SGHNT and CDR2 is YENEEA. The germline V and J ends were trimmed by 6 bases and 2 bases, with 14 bases remaining between them. The CDR3 is made up of 14 amino acids. CDR3 in amino acids: CASSYTETPYEQYF. The CDR3 DNA sequence: TGTGCCAGCAGTTATACCGAAACCCCCTACGAGCAGTACTTC.

This clone appeared a single time. The V and J genes are TRBV18 and TRBJ2-7; 7 bases fit TRBD2. The CDR3 is 16 residues long. Per germline, CDR1 KGHSH and CDR2 LQKENI. With V trimmed by 2 bases and J by 3 bases, 10 bases remained unmatched. This CDR3 is CASSPMRDYQGYEQYF. The CDR3 DNA follows: TGTGCCAGCTCACCAATGCGGGACTATCAGGGCTACGAGCAGTACTTC.

This sequence joins TRBV4-1 and TRBJ1-3; TRBD1 matches 8 bases. The germline gives CDR1 MGHRA, CDR2 YSYEKL. The trim removed 1 base at V and 0 bases at J, leaving 2 bases unmatched. This CDR3 contains 16 residues. Written as DNA, the CDR3 is TGCGCCAGCAGCCAAGCAGGGGGCAACTCTGGAAACACCATATATTTT. Protein product: CASSQAGGNSGNTIYF.

This clone showed up just once. This chain's CDR3 is CASTHPGDSSYEQYF. In nucleotides, the CDR3 is TGTGCCAGCACCCACCCCGGGGACAGCTCCTACGAGCAGTACTTC. This chain uses TRBV7-8 with TRBJ2-7; TRBD1 aligns across 7 bases. The CDR3 totals 15 residues. Germline V CDR1 and CDR2: SGHVS, FQNEAQ. J lost 0 bases, V lost 7 bases, and 9 bases had no gene match.

This clone was detected once. The genes are TRBV19 and TRBJ1-5; tentatively, D is TRBD1 (5 bases). CDR3 length equals 15 residues. In germline, CDR1 is LNHDA, CDR2 SQIVND (reference sequence). Between the trimmed V and J ends, which lost 4 bases and 6 bases, there was a span of 16 bases. The CDR3 bases are TGTGCCAGTAGTACCGCCTGGGGCGCGGGTCAGCCCCAGCATTTT. Protein: CASSTAWGAGQPQHF.

The J gene is TRBJ2-7, the V gene TRBV19, with 15 bases matching TRBD2. The J segment lost 2 bases and the V segment lost 4 bases, leaving 3 bases of the junction unmatched. The germline V gene encodes CDR1 LNHDA and CDR2 SQIVND (reference sequence). This CDR3 has 16 amino acids. The CDR3 protein is CASSTGLAGGTYEQYF. CDR3 bases: TGTGCCAGTAGTACGGGACTAGCGGGAGGTACCTACGAGCAGTACTTC.

DNA for the CDR3: TGTGCCAGTAGTATAGATGGGGGGGCGCAGAATGAGCAGTTCTTC. Its translation: CASSIDGGAQNEQFF. The chain links TRBV19 to TRBJ2-1, with D perhaps TRBD2 (7 bases). Per germline, CDR1 LNHDA and CDR2 SQIVND (reference sequence). Trimming pared 0 bases from V and 7 bases from J, leaving 13 bases between. This CDR3 region has 15 residues.

The chain recombines TRBV29-1 with TRBJ2-5; TRBD2 matches 7 bases. The tail of the sequence fits TRBJ2-7 better, so the J call may be wrong. Looked up from germline, CDR1 is SQVTM and CDR2 is ANQGSEA. This CDR3 is built from 14 residues. The CDR3 is CSVGEPGGRDEQYF. The CDR3 nucleotides are TGCAGCGTTGGGGAGCCGGGGGGACGGGACGAGCAGTACTTC.

V and J are TRBV4-1 and TRBJ1-2; TRBD1 agrees at 7 bases. The CDR3 runs 12 residues. Germline-derived CDR1 and CDR2 are MGHRA and YSYEKL. The ends lost 5 bases at V and 8 bases at J; junction bases unmatched: 5. CDR3 protein: CASSKGAEGYTF. CDR3 nucleotide sequence: TGCGCCAGCAGCAAGGGGGCGGAGGGCTACACCTTC.

The chain joins TRBV5-5 to TRBJ2-7; D remains unclear. The CDR3 runs to 12 residues. V gave up 2 bases and J gave up 0 bases, with 3 bases separating them. Germline V gives CDR1 SGHKS, CDR2 YYEKEE (reference sequence). The CDR3 DNA is TGTGCCAGCAGCTTCCACTCCTACGAGCAGTACTTC. Protein sequence: CASSFHSYEQYF.

The J gene is TRBJ2-7, the V gene TRBV4-2; 9 positions match TRBD1. The CDR3 totals 14 residues. V lost 7 bases and J lost 4; bases outside the gene matches: 8. The germline gives CDR1 LGHNA, CDR2 YNFKEQ. The CDR3 reads CASTETGGSYEQYF. CDR3 nucleotide sequence: TGTGCCAGCACGGAGACAGGGGGATCATACGAGCAGTACTTC.

The CDR3 loop reads CASSHAPTGTDTQYF. CDR3 sequence (DNA): TGTGCCAGCAGCCATGCCCCGACTGGCACAGATACGCAGTATTTT. The genes are TRBV6-1 and TRBJ2-3; D call uncertain. Germline loops: CDR1 MNHNS, CDR2 SASEGT. The CDR3 runs 15 residues. The V end lost 6 bases, the J end lost 1 base, and 14 bases lay between the germline ends.

The rearrangement uses TRBV29-1 and TRBJ2-5, with D perhaps given as TRBD1 or TRBD2 (6 bases each). From germline, CDR1 is SQVTM and CDR2 ANQGSEA. The V and J ends lost 2 bases and 0 bases respectively, with 7 bases between them. The CDR3 covers 13 residues. The CDR3 sequence: CSVERGDQETQYF. Here the CDR3 DNA reads TGCAGCGTTGAAAGGGGGGACCAAGAGACCCAGTACTTC.

The rearrangement uses TRBV5-1 and TRBJ2-1; TRBD2 might be the D (6 bases). V lost 4 bases to trimming and J lost 6 bases, with 14 bases between them. This CDR3 comprises 14 residues. Germline assignment: CDR1 SGHRS and CDR2 YFSETQ. The CDR3 sequence is CASSPTSWGNEQFF. The CDR3 DNA follows: TGCGCCAGCAGCCCGACTAGTTGGGGCAATGAGCAGTTCTTC.